Listed below are T cell receptor beta chains from one sample, sequenced in a study of T cells in Graves' hyperthyroidism and ophthalmopathy. TCRdb recomputed calls from the multiplex PCR reads with MiXCR, one row per CDR3 protein. This repertoire shows 450,000 to 650,000 distinct CDR3 sequences, around 14% found once; its top ten account for 7.1%. The sequenced sample consisted of blood. The receptors originated from a woman between 18 and 29 years old with Graves' ophthalmopathy. Both conserved end residues are part of each CDR3. The D gene is left open where the match is weak. Some rows have no size entry. The others give once, few or many, or a class for an expanded clone.

d_call,j_call,clone_size,v_call,cdr3_nt,cdr3_aa
TRBD1,TRBJ2-3,few,TRBV7-6,TGTGCCAGCAGCTCGGGGGGCGGACAGGGGACAGATACGCAGTATTTT,CASSSGGGQGTDTQYF
-,TRBJ1-4,many,TRBV12-3/TRBV12-4,TGTGCCAGCAGTCCCGCGGATGGTAATGAAAAACTGTTTTTT,CASSPADGNEKLFF
TRBD2,TRBJ2-3,many,TRBV19,TGTGCCAGTAGTATATCGGGGACTAGCGGGAGCCCCCGGGGAGATACGCAGTATTTT,CASSISGTSGSPRGDTQYF
-,TRBJ2-5,many,TRBV24-1,TGTGCCACCAGTGATTTGCAGGGTACAGGGATGGAGACCCAGTACTTC,CATSDLQGTGMETQYF
-,TRBJ2-5,many,TRBV24-1,TGTGCCACCAGTGATGTGCAGGGCGCCCAAGGAGAGACCCAGTACTTC,CATSDVQGAQGETQYF
TRBD1,TRBJ1-5,many,TRBV28,TGTGCCAGCAATTTGATCAGGGGGCCCAAGCAGCCCCAGCATTTT,CASNLIRGPKQPQHF
-,TRBJ1-1,many,TRBV19,TGTGCCAGTAGGTACACAAAGAACACTGAAGCTTTCTTT,CASRYTKNTEAFF
-,TRBJ1-4,many,TRBV12-3/TRBV12-4,TGTGCCAGCAGCCTGGGTCTGGGAGCTAATGAAAAACTGTTTTTT,CASSLGLGANEKLFF
-,TRBJ2-3,few,TRBV19,TGTGCCAGTAGTATAGGGGGCGCAGATACGCAGTATTTT,CASSIGGADTQYF
-,TRBJ1-2,-,TRBV19,TGTGCCAGTAGCCTCCGCCCGGGACGGAATATTTATGGCTACACCTTC,CASSLRPGRNIYGYTF
-,TRBJ1-1,-,TRBV19,TGTGCCAGTAGTCCATACTCGAACACTGAAGCTTTCTTT,CASSPYSNTEAFF
TRBD2,TRBJ2-3,few,TRBV27,TGTGCCAGCAGTTTAACGACGCTCCGGACTAGCGGGAGAGATACGCAGTATTTT,CASSLTTLRTSGRDTQYF
TRBD2,TRBJ2-1,-,TRBV7-6,TGTGCCAGCAGCTTACAGGCTAGCGGGAGGCCACAAGGGAATGAGCAGTTCTTC,CASSLQASGRPQGNEQFF
TRBD2,TRBJ2-5,few,TRBV9,TGTGCCAGCAGCGGGGGCGGGGGGGGGGAGACCCAGTACTTC,CASSGGGGGETQYF
-,TRBJ2-1,many,TRBV10-3,TGTGCCATCACAGGGAGTGGGGATGAGCAGTTCTTC,CAITGSGDEQFF
TRBD1,TRBJ1-1,few,TRBV9,TGTGCCAGCAGCGTAGACCCTAATTACCGGGACAGGGGGCCGGGAGCTTTCTTT,CASSVDPNYRDRGPGAFF
TRBD2,TRBJ2-1,few,TRBV4-3,TGCGCCAGCAGCCCAGGACTAGCTTCCAATGAGCAGTTCTTC,CASSPGLASNEQFF
TRBD1,TRBJ2-4,many,TRBV18,TGTGCCAGCTCACCGGACAGGGCAGGCGGTGCCAAAAACATTCAGTACTTC,CASSPDRAGGAKNIQYF
TRBD2,TRBJ2-1,many,TRBV27,TGTGCCAGCAGCCATACTAGCGGGCGTTACAATGAGCAGTTCTTC,CASSHTSGRYNEQFF
-,TRBJ2-3,many,TRBV4-1,TGCGCCAGCAGCCAGGGTACAGGGAGCACAGATACGCAGTATTTT,CASSQGTGSTDTQYF
-,TRBJ2-4,-,TRBV6-1,TGTGCCAGCAGCCCTCAGCCCGACCGCCTGGATCTAGCCAAAAACATTCAGTACTTC,CASSPQPDRLDLAKNIQYF
-,TRBJ2-2,-,TRBV9,TGTGCCAGCAGCTCGGGGAGGGGGGGACCCGGGGAGCTGTTTTTT,CASSSGRGGPGELFF
-,TRBJ1-5,many,TRBV2,TGTGCCAGCAGTTTCGAGGACACAAATCAGCCCCAGCATTTT,CASSFEDTNQPQHF
TRBD2,TRBJ2-5,many,TRBV30,TGTGCCTGGAGGGGAGGGGAGACCCAGTACTTC,CAWRGGETQYF
TRBD2,TRBJ2-5,many,TRBV20-1,TGCAGTGCACAGCGGGAAAACCAAGAGACCCAGTACTTC,CSAQRENQETQYF
TRBD1,TRBJ1-1,few,TRBV15,TGTGCCACCAGCAGAGGTCTGGACAGGCAGAACACTGAAGCTTTCTTT,CATSRGLDRQNTEAFF
-,TRBJ2-2,few,TRBV6-4,TGTGCCAGCAGTGACTCCGGGACTGGGGGGGAGCTGTTTTTT,CASSDSGTGGELFF
TRBD2,TRBJ2-5,many,TRBV11-2,TGTGCCAGCAGCTTAGACTGGATAGCGGGAGGGCTCGGGGAGACCCAGTACTTC,CASSLDWIAGGLGETQYF
TRBD2,TRBJ2-7,many,TRBV7-9,TGTGCCAGCAGCCCTAGCGGGAGATTGAACGAGCAGTACTTC,CASSPSGRLNEQYF
-,TRBJ2-3,few,TRBV12-3/TRBV12-4,TGTGCCAGCAGATACGGACAGAGGAGGCCAGATACGCAGTATTTT,CASRYGQRRPDTQYF
-,TRBJ2-7,many,TRBV4-2,TGTGCCAGCAGCCAAGAGTTGCCAGGGGCCCCCTACGAGCAGTACTTC,CASSQELPGAPYEQYF
-,TRBJ2-5,many,TRBV12-3/TRBV12-4,TGTGCCAGCAGTTTATTGCAGGAGAAGAAAACCCAGTACTTC,CASSLLQEKKTQYF
TRBD1,TRBJ2-1,-,TRBV5-4,TGTGCCAGCAGAAGACAGGGCCCTCTAGACAATGAGCAGTTCTTC,CASRRQGPLDNEQFF
-,TRBJ2-7,many,TRBV19,TGTGCCAGTAGTACGGACACCGCCTACGAGCAGTACTTC,CASSTDTAYEQYF
TRBD2,TRBJ2-1,-,TRBV2,TGTGCCAGCACCCTTGGGACTAGCGGGAGTAATGAGCAGTTCTTC,CASTLGTSGSNEQFF
TRBD2,TRBJ2-1,-,TRBV18,TGTGCCAGCTCCCTCGTAGCGGGAGGAGTGGCCTCCTACAATGAGCAGTTCTTC,CASSLVAGGVASYNEQFF
-,TRBJ2-4,many,TRBV6-1,TGTGCCAGCAGCCGAAGACGAGGAGCCAAAAACATTCAGTACTTC,CASSRRRGAKNIQYF
TRBD1,TRBJ2-2,-,TRBV12-3/TRBV12-4,TGTGCCAGCAGTCCTACCGGACAGGGGGCGTTGGAGCTGTTTTTT,CASSPTGQGALELFF
-,TRBJ1-1,many,TRBV30,TGTGCCTGGACTTCAGACACGCCGGAGGCTTTCTTT,CAWTSDTPEAFF
-,TRBJ2-3,-,TRBV9,TGTGCCAGCAGTGGGGACTTGGGCACAGATACGCAGTATTTT,CASSGDLGTDTQYF
TRBD2,TRBJ2-2,-,TRBV6-1,TGTGCCAGCACCACTCGGGGGGAACTGTTTTTT,CASTTRGELFF
-,TRBJ1-1,many,TRBV28,TGTGCCAGCAGTTTAATGTGGGGGGGTGAGAGGAACACTGAAGCTTTCTTT,CASSLMWGGERNTEAFF
-,TRBJ2-7,many,TRBV30,TGTGCCTGGAGTATCTCCTACGAGCAGTACTTC,CAWSISYEQYF
-,TRBJ2-1,-,TRBV7-2,TGTGCCAGCAACCCCACCGATGCGTTCTTC,CASNPTDAFF
TRBD1,TRBJ1-5,many,TRBV12-3/TRBV12-4,TGTGCCAGCAGTCCCGACAGGGCGAATCAGCCCCAGCATTTT,CASSPDRANQPQHF
TRBD2,TRBJ2-1,many,TRBV28,TGTGCCAGCAGTTTAAAAAGCCTAGCGGATAACAATGAGCAGTTCTTC,CASSLKSLADNNEQFF
-,TRBJ1-1,-,TRBV30,TGTGCCTGTACCGGGCCTGAGAACACTGAAGCTTTCTTT,CACTGPENTEAFF
-,TRBJ1-6,few,TRBV10-3,TGTGCCAGCACTGAGTTTCAGGGGCTGGGTTCACCCCTCCACTTT,CASTEFQGLGSPLHF
-,TRBJ2-7,many,TRBV30,TGTGCCTGGAGTGGCGGGCAGGGGATCGACGAGCAGTACTTC,CAWSGGQGIDEQYF
-,TRBJ1-2,few,TRBV4-1,TGCGCCAGCAGCCAAATCAACCCCTCCAGTGTTGGCTACACCTTC,CASSQINPSSVGYTF
TRBD2,TRBJ2-1,many,TRBV7-8,TGTGCCAGCACCCGGCCAATAGCGGGAGAGGGCGATGAGCAGTTCTTC,CASTRPIAGEGDEQFF
-,TRBJ1-5,few,TRBV20-1,TGCAGTGCTAGAGTCCGGAACCCAGGGGCCGCCGGCCGCCAGCCCCAGCATTTT,CSARVRNPGAAGRQPQHF
TRBD1,TRBJ2-7,many,TRBV7-2,TGTGCCAGCAGCTTATTCGGGACAGGGGCCCACGAGCAGTACTTC,CASSLFGTGAHEQYF
-,TRBJ2-3,-,TRBV6-5,TGTGCCAGCAGTTACAAATGGGGGGCACTGGGCACAGATACGCAGTATTTT,CASSYKWGALGTDTQYF
TRBD2,TRBJ2-3,many,TRBV28,TGTGCCAGCAGTCTAGCGGGGGTGATCTGGGATACGCAGTATTTT,CASSLAGVIWDTQYF
TRBD1,TRBJ2-7,many,TRBV28,TGTGCCAGCACCGCTAGGGGACAGAAGAAATACGAGCAGTACTTC,CASTARGQKKYEQYF